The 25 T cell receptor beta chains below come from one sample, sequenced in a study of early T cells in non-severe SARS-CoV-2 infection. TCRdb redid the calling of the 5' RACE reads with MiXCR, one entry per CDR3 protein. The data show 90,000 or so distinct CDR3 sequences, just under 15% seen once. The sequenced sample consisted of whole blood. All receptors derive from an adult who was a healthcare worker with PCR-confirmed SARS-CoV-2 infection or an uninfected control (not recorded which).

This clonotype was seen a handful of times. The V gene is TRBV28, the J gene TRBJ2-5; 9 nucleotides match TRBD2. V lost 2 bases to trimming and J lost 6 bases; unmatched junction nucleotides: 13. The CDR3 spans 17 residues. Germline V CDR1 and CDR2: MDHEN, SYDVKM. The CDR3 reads CASSLRSAGGEVKTQYF. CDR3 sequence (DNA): TGTGCCAGCAGTTTACGATCTGCGGGAGGGGAGGTGAAGACCCAGTACTTC.

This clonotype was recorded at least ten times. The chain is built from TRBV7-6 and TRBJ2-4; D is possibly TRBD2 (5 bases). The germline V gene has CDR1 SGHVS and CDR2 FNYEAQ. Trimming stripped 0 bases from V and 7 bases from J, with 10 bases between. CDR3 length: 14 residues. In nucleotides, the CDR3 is TGTGCCAGCAGCTTAGCGGGAGAGGCTAACATTCAGTACTTC. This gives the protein CASSLAGEANIQYF.

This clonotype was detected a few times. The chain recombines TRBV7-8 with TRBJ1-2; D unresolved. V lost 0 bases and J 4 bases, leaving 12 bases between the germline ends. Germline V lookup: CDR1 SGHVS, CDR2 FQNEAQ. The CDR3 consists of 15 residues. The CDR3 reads CASSLAPTEVYGYTF. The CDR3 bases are TGTGCCAGCAGCTTAGCACCGACGGAGGTCTATGGCTACACCTTC.

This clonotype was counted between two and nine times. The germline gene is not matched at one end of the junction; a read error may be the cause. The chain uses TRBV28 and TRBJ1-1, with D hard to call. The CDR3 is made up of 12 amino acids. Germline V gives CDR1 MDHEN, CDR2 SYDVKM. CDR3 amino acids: CASSLVGSETFF. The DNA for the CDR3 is TGTGCCAGCAGTTTGGTGGGGAGTGAAACTTTCTTT.

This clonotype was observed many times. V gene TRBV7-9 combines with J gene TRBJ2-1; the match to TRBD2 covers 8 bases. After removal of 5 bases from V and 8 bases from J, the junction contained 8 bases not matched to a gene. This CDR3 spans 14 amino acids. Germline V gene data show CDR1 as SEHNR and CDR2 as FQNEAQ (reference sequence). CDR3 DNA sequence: TGTGCCAGCAGCCCCGGGGGGGGCCCCTATGAGCAGTTCTTC. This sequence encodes CASSPGGGPYEQFF.

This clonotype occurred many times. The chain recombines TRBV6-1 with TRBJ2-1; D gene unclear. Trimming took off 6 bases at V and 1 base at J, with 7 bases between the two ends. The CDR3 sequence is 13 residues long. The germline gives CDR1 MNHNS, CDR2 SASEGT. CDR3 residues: CASRVLSYNEQFF. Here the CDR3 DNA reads TGTGCCAGCAGGGTATTGTCCTACAATGAGCAGTTCTTC.

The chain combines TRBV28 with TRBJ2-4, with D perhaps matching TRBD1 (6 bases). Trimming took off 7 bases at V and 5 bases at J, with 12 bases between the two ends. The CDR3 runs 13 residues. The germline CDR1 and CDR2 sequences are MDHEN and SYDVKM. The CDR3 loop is CASKQGRENIQYF. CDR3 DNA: TGTGCCAGCAAGCAGGGGCGCGAAAACATTCAGTACTTC.

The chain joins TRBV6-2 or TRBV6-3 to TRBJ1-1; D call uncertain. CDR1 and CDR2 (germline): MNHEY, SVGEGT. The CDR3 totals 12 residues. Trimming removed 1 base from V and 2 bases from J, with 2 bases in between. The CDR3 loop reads CASSYFNTEAFF. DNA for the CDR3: TGTGCCAGCAGTTACTTTAACACTGAAGCTTTCTTT.

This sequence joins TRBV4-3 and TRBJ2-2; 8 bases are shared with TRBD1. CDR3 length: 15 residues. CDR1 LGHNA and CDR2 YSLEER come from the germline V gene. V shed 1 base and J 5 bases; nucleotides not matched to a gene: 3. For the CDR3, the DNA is TGCGCCAGCAGCCAAGGGACAGGGCTGACCGGGGAGCTGTTTTTT. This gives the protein CASSQGTGLTGELFF.

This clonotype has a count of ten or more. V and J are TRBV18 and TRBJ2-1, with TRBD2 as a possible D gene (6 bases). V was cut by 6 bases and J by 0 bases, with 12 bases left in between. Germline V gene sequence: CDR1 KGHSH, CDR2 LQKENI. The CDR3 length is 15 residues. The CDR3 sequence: CASSLGSGSYNEQFF. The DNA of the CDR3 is TGTGCCAGCTCCCTCGGGAGTGGCTCCTACAATGAGCAGTTCTTC.

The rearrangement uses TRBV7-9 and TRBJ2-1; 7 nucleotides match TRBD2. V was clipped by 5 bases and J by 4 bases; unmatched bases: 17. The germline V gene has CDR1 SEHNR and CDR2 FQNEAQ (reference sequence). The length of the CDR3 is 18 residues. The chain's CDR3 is CASSLPWPQRGEYNEQFF. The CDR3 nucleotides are TGTGCCAGCAGCCTCCCGTGGCCCCAGCGGGGAGAATACAATGAGCAGTTCTTC.

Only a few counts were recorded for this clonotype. CDR3 loop: CASSLFQSTDTQYF. The CDR3 DNA follows: TGTGCCAGCAGCTTATTTCAGAGCACAGATACGCAGTATTTT. The chain employs TRBV11-1 and TRBJ2-3; D not certain. Germline loops: CDR1 SGHAT, CDR2 FQDESV (reference sequence). The CDR3 is made up of 14 amino acids. Trimming removed 2 bases at V and 0 bases at J, with 6 bases between. The variable domain in full, with the rest retrieved from reference TRBV11-1 and TRBJ2-3, is EAEVAQSPRYKITEKSQAVAFWCDPISGHATLYWYRQILGQGPELLVQFQDESVVDDSQLPKDRFSAERLKGVDSTLKIQPAELGDSAMYLCASSLFQSTDTQYFGPGTRLTVL.

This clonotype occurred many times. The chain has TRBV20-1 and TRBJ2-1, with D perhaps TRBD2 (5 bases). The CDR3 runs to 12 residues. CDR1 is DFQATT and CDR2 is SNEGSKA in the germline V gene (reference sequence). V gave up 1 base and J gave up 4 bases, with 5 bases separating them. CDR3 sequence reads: CSARGTYNEQFF. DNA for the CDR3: TGCAGTGCTAGAGGGACTTACAATGAGCAGTTCTTC.

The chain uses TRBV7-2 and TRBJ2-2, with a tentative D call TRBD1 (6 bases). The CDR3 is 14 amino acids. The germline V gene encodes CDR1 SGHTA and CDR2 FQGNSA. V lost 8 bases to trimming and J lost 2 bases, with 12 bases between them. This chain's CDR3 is CASPPGQNTGELFF. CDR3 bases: TGTGCCAGCCCTCCGGGACAAAACACCGGGGAGCTGTTTTTT.

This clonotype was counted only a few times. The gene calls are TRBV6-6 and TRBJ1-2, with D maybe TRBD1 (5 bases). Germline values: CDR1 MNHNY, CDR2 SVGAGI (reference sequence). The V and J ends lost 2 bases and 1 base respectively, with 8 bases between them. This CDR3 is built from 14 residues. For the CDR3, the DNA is TGTGCCAGCAGTTACGAGGGGCATAACTATGGCTACACCTTC. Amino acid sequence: CASSYEGHNYGYTF.

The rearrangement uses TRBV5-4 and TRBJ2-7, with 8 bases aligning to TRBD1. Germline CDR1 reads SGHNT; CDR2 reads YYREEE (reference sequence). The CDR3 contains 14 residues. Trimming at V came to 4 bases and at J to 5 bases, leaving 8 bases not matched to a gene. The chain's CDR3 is CASSQTGVGDEQYF. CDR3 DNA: TGTGCCAGCAGCCAGACAGGGGTGGGTGACGAGCAGTACTTC.

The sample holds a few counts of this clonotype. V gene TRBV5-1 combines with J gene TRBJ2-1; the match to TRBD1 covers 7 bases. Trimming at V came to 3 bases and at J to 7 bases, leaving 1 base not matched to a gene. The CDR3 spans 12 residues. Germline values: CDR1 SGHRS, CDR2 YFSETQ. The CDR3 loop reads CASSSQGNEQFF. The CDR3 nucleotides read TGCGCCAGCAGCTCACAGGGGAATGAGCAGTTCTTC. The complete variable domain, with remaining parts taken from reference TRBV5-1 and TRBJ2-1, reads KAGVTQTPRYLIKTRGQQVTLSCSPISGHRSVSWYQQTPGQGLQFLFEYFSETQRNKGNFPGRFSGRQFSNSRSEMNVSTLELGDSALYLCASSSQGNEQFFGPGTRLTVL.

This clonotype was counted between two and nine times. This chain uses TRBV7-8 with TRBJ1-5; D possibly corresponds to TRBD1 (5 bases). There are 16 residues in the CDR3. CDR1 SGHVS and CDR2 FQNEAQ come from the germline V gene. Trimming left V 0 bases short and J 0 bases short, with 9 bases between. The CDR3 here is CASSLAGRTSNQPQHF. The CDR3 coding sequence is TGTGCCAGCAGCTTAGCGGGGCGGACTAGCAATCAGCCCCAGCATTTT.

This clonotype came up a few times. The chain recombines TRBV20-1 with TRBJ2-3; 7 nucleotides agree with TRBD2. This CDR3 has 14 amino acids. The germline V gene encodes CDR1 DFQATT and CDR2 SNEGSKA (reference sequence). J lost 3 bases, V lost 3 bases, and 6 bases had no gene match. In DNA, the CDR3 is TGCAGTGCTAGCGCGGGAGCCCGGACAGATACGCAGTATTTT. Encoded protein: CSASAGARTDTQYF.

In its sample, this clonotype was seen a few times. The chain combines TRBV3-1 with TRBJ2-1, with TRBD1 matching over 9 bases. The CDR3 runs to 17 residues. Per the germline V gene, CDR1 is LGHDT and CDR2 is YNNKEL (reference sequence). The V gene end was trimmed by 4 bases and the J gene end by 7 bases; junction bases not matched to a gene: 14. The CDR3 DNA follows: TGTGCCAGCAGCCCCGAAACCGGGACAGGGATTACGAATGAGCAGTTCTTC. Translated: CASSPETGTGITNEQFF.

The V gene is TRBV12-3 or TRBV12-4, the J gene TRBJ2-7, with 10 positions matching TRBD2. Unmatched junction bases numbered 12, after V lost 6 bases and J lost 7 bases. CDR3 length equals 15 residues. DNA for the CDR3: TGTGCCAGCAGCTCAGAGCGGGAGGGCCTCTATGAGCAGTACTTC. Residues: CASSSEREGLYEQYF.

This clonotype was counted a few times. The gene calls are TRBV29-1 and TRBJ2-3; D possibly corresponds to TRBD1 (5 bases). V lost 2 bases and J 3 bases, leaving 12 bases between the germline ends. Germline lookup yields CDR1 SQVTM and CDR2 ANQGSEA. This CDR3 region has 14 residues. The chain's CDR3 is CSVEQGKGTDTQYF. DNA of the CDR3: TGCAGCGTTGAACAGGGAAAAGGAACAGATACGCAGTATTTT.

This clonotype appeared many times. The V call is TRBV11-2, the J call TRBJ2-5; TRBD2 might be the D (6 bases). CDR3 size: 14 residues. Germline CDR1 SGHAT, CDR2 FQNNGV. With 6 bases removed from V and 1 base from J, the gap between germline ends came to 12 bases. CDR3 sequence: CASSDSSAQETQYF. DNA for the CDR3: TGTGCCAGCAGTGATTCTAGCGCCCAAGAGACCCAGTACTTC.

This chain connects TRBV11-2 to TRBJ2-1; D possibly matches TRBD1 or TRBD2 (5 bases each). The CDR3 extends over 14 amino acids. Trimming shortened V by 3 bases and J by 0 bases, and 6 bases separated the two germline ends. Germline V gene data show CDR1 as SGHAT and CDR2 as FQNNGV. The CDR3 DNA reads TGTGCCAGCAGCTTGGGGACCTCCTACAATGAGCAGTTCTTC. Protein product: CASSLGTSYNEQFF.

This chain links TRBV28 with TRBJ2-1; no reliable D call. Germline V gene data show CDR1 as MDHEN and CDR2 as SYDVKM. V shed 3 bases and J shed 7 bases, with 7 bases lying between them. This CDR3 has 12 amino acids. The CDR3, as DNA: TGTGCCAGCAGTTTGATTCCGAATGAGCAGTTCTTC. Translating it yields CASSLIPNEQFF.